Presented here are 10 T cell receptor beta chains from one specimen sequenced in a study of shared clonotypes between healthy human individuals. Measured with immunoSEQ multiplex PCR; TCRdb has only the in-frame clones, and not every one. This sample carries 2 million to 3 million clones, 80% to 95% of them seen once, and the ten largest clones take approximately 0.36%. What was sequenced was naive CD4+ T cells from PBMCs. Noted subset: CD45RA+ positively selected. These TCRs come from a man aged 18 to 35 in good health. Some clones in this sample may be carry-over from other donors' samples.

On this clone itself: Other nucleotide sequences in the sample specify the same CDR3. CDR3 sequence: CSARASSEQYF. CDR3 bases: TGCAGTGCTAGGGCTAGTTCCGAGCAGTACTTC. The chain combines TRBV20-1 with TRBJ2-7, with D unresolved. Deletions cut 3 bases from V and 6 bases from J, with 9 bases between. Germline V gene lookup returns CDR1 DFQATT and CDR2 SNEGSKA (reference sequence). This CDR3 contains 11 residues.

The chain recombines TRBV7-9 with TRBJ1-1; D unclear. Germline lookup yields CDR1 SEHNR and CDR2 FQNEAQ (reference sequence). Trimming pared 2 bases from V and 4 bases from J, leaving 8 bases between. The CDR3 has 13 amino acids. CDR3 amino acids: CASSLRYGTEAFF. The CDR3 coding sequence is TGTGCCAGCAGCTTACGATACGGCACTGAAGCTTTCTTT.

V and J are TRBV11-1 and TRBJ2-3, with 10 bases fitting TRBD2. The CDR3 is 16 amino acids. CDR1 SGHAT and CDR2 FQDESV come from the germline V gene (reference sequence). With 4 bases clipped from V and 0 bases from J, the junction kept 4 bases outside the gene matches. This CDR3 reads CASSSRTSGSTDTQYF. The DNA of the CDR3 is TGTGCCAGCAGCTCACGGACTAGCGGAAGCACAGATACGCAGTATTTT.

The chain combines TRBV5-1 with TRBJ2-5; D ambiguous. Germline-derived CDR1 and CDR2 are SGHRS and YFSETQ. This CDR3 has 14 amino acids. The V end was cut by 10 bases, the J end by 2 bases, with 18 bases between. The CDR3 reads CASRIGSQQETQYF. The CDR3 bases are TGCGCCTCCCGGATAGGCAGTCAACAAGAGACCCAGTACTTC. Variable domain in full (rest from reference TRBV5-1 and TRBJ2-5): KAGVTQTPRYLIKTRGQQVTLSCSPISGHRSVSWYQQTPGQGLQFLFEYFSETQRNKGNFPGRFSGRQFSNSRSEMNVSTLELGDSALYLCASRIGSQQETQYFGPGTRLLVL.

The rearrangement uses TRBV4-1 and TRBJ2-7, with TRBD2 identical over 7 bases. Germline-derived CDR1 and CDR2 are MGHRA and YSYEKL. CDR3 size: 15 residues. V trimming: 0 bases; J trimming: 2 bases; junction bases outside the gene matches: 4. CDR3 nucleotide sequence: TGCGCCAGCAGCCAAGATTGGGGGGGTACCTACGAGCAGTACTTC. It specifies CASSQDWGGTYEQYF.

A remark on this clone: This same CDR3 is encoded by further DNA sequences in the sample. This rearrangement joins TRBV2 to TRBJ1-5; no definite D call. Trimming took 5 bases from V and 4 from J, leaving 9 bases between them. Germline loops: CDR1 SNHLY, CDR2 FYNNEI. The CDR3 has 13 residues. The CDR3 DNA is TGTGCCAGCAGTAGTGATCGTAATCAGCCCCAGCATTTT. This encodes CASSSDRNQPQHF.

The J gene is TRBJ2-3, the V gene TRBV5-1; 8 positions match TRBD2. The V and J ends lost 3 bases and 0 bases, in that order; junction bases with no gene match: 9. The CDR3 is 17 residues long. Germline CDR1 and CDR2: SGHRS and YFSETQ. The CDR3 spells CASSSPTSGYSTDTQYF. The CDR3 DNA sequence: TGCGCCAGCAGCTCCCCCACTAGCGGATATAGCACAGATACGCAGTATTTT.

Comments on this clone: One end of the junction is discordant with germline, which a read error may explain. For the CDR3, the DNA is TGTGCCAGCAGCTCTCCCTCCGGGACAGCCGACTTC. It translates to CASSSPSGTADF. The chain carries TRBV5-6 and TRBJ2-7; TRBD1 aligns across 7 bases. From germline, CDR1 is SGHDT and CDR2 YYEEEE. The CDR3 spans 12 residues.

This chain uses TRBV5-4 with TRBJ2-7, with a weak D call TRBD2 (6 bases). CDR1 is SGHNT and CDR2 is YYREEE in the germline V gene (reference sequence). V lost 4 bases to trimming and J lost 4 bases, with 9 bases between them. The CDR3 has 12 residues. The CDR3 spells CASSPRGYEQYF. Here the CDR3 DNA reads TGTGCCAGCAGCCCCCGGGGGTACGAGCAGTACTTC.

In regard to this clone: This sample includes further DNA sequences coding for the same CDR3. The chain couples TRBV7-3 to TRBJ2-1; 12 bases fit TRBD2. The CDR3 runs to 15 residues. The germline V gene encodes CDR1 SGHTA and CDR2 FQGTGA. Trimming removed 5 bases from V and 5 bases from J; junction bases left unmatched: 4. The CDR3 is CASSPRLAGDNEQFF. For the CDR3, the DNA is TGTGCCAGCAGCCCTCGACTAGCGGGGGACAATGAGCAGTTCTTC.